This TCR beta chain was observed in a study of T-cell reconstitution after alpha-beta-depleted transplantation in children. Findings and limits, study-wide: Several hundred expanded graft clones reportedly were the source of alpha-beta T cells about two months after transplant. Among T cells one year after transplant, newly produced cells accounted for most counts and diversity.

Unique molecular identifiers featured in how the TCRbeta library was prepared. MiXCR, run by TCRdb on the PCR reads, gives a single entry per CDR3 protein. The top ten hold roughly 2.6% of the sample, which has approximately 230,000 distinct CDR3 sequences, about 25% seen once. This clonotype was found once. Its specificity is unknown. V lost 5 bases and J lost 8; bases outside the gene matches: 17. The CDR3 loop spans 18 amino acids. Germline CDR1 SGHAT, CDR2 FQDESV (reference sequence). The clonotype originates from a girl aged 2 to 9 with Fanconi anemia, due to receive a stem cell transplant. Sequencing was performed on PBMCs, taken before TCRalphabeta/CD19-depleted stem cell transplant. This chain connects TRBV11-1 to TRBJ2-1, with 11 bases identical to TRBD1. The CDR3 region is CASSNSKGKDRGRYEQFF. The CDR3 DNA sequence: TGTGCCAGCAGCAATAGCAAGGGGAAGGACAGGGGGCGTTATGAGCAGTTCTTC.